The 22 T cell receptor beta chains in this list originate from one sample, sequenced in a study of early T cells in non-severe SARS-CoV-2 infection. TCRdb analysed the 5' RACE reads with MiXCR anew, one entry per CDR3 protein. The sample includes about 33,000 distinct CDR3 sequences, less than 6.5% seen only once; the top ten take 13% to 15%. The sequencing input was whole blood. These receptors all come from an adult who was a healthcare worker with PCR-confirmed SARS-CoV-2 infection or an uninfected control (not recorded which).

Sample share makes this clonotype medium-sized (0.01 to 0.1%). The J gene is TRBJ2-5, the V gene TRBV20-1; TRBD2 might be the D (5 bases). CDR3 length: 14 residues. Trimming removed 6 bases at V and 2 bases at J, with 16 bases between. Germline CDR1 reads DFQATT; CDR2 reads SNEGSKA (reference sequence). The CDR3 region has the DNA TGCAGTGCGAGGGATGGGGAACCTCAAGAGACCCAGTACTTC. Translated, it gives CSARDGEPQETQYF.

This clonotype was detected ten times or more. This rearrangement joins TRBV7-2 to TRBJ2-7; D tentatively reads TRBD1 or TRBD2 (5 bases each). Germline V gene sequence: CDR1 SGHTA, CDR2 FQGNSA. Trimming stripped 5 bases from V and 4 bases from J, with 18 bases between. The CDR3 sequence is 15 residues long. The CDR3 coding sequence is TGTGCCAGCAGCCTGGGACCCTCCAGCCCGTACGAGCAGTACTTC. It encodes CASSLGPSSPYEQYF.

This clonotype was seen ten or more times. The V call is TRBV30, the J call TRBJ1-1, with D unresolved. This CDR3 region has 14 residues. Between the trimmed V and J ends, which lost 2 bases and 0 bases, there was a span of 10 bases. CDR1 and CDR2 (germline): GTSNPN, SVGIG (reference sequence). CDR3: CAWSQRPLNTEAFF. CDR3 in DNA: TGTGCCTGGAGTCAGAGACCCTTGAACACTGAAGCTTTCTTT.

This clonotype was counted at least ten times. This sequence joins TRBV5-1 and TRBJ2-7; 11 bases map to TRBD1. V dropped 1 base and J dropped 3; count of bases not matched to a gene: 6. The CDR3 contains 16 residues. CDR1 SGHRS and CDR2 YFSETQ come from the germline V gene. The chain's CDR3 is CASSLNGQGAHYEQYF. CDR3 DNA sequence: TGCGCCAGCAGCTTGAACGGACAGGGGGCTCACTACGAGCAGTACTTC.

The chain couples TRBV7-2 to TRBJ2-7; TRBD1 is a possible D gene (5 bases). V was shortened by 5 bases and J by 4 bases, with 12 bases between the two germline ends. The CDR3 is 13 residues long. In germline, CDR1 is SGHTA, CDR2 FQGNSA. The CDR3 DNA reads TGTGCCAGCAGCCGTACAGGAATATACGAGCAGTACTTC. Encoded protein: CASSRTGIYEQYF.

This clonotype was counted ten times or more. The chain is built from TRBV20-1 and TRBJ1-1; perhaps TRBD1 as D (6 bases). In germline, CDR1 is DFQATT, CDR2 SNEGSKA (reference sequence). CDR3 size: 14 residues. The V gene lost 0 bases and the J gene lost 0 bases, with 8 bases spanning the gap. The CDR3 region is CSARDQGMNTEAFF. CDR3 bases: TGCAGTGCTAGAGATCAGGGGATGAACACTGAAGCTTTCTTT.

The table lists this clonotype with many counts. The chain employs TRBV20-1 and TRBJ1-1; D might be TRBD1 (5 bases). Trimming shortened V by 4 bases and J by 3 bases, and 12 bases separated the two germline ends. Germline CDR1 reads DFQATT; CDR2 reads SNEGSKA (reference sequence). CDR3 length equals 13 residues. The chain's CDR3 is CSAMGTSDTEAFF. In DNA form, the CDR3 reads TGCAGTGCTATGGGGACTTCCGACACTGAAGCTTTCTTT.

Many counts were recorded for this clonotype. The J gene is TRBJ1-6, the V gene TRBV20-1, with TRBD1 matching over 9 bases. The CDR3 loop spans 13 amino acids. CDR1 and CDR2 (germline): DFQATT, SNEGSKA (reference sequence). The J segment lost 8 bases and the V segment lost 6 bases, leaving 5 bases of the junction unmatched. The CDR3 DNA sequence: TGCAGTGCCGCGGGACAGGGAGATTCACCCCTCCACTTT. It codes for CSAAGQGDSPLHF.

This clonotype was counted many times. The chain links TRBV21-1 to TRBJ1-2; the table's D gene call, TRBD1, was not cross checked with the DNA. TRBV21-1 is an annotated pseudogene. The length of the CDR3 is 16 residues. The CDR3 sequence is CASSLRGGKNNYGYTF. DNA for the CDR3: TGTGCCAGCAGCCTTCGAGGGGGGAAGAACAATTATGGCTACACCTTC.

The V gene is TRBV18, the J gene TRBJ2-3; D gene unclear. This CDR3 has 15 amino acids. V was pared by 2 bases and J by 4 bases, with 13 bases between. Germline-derived CDR1 and CDR2 are KGHSH and LQKENI. DNA for the CDR3: TGTGCCAGCTCACCAATCCGTGGTTACGCAGATACGCAGTATTTT. Amino acid sequence: CASSPIRGYADTQYF.

This clonotype was seen many times. This chain joins TRBV6-5 and TRBJ2-4; D unclear. Germline V gene sequence: CDR1 MNHEY, CDR2 SVGAGI. Trimming pared 2 bases from V and 0 bases from J, leaving 14 bases between. The CDR3 is made up of 17 amino acids. CDR3 amino acids: CASSYGLPSLAKNIQYF. In DNA, the CDR3 is TGTGCCAGCAGTTACGGCCTTCCTTCCCTAGCCAAAAACATTCAGTACTTC.

This clonotype has more than one count but fewer than ten. V is TRBV11-2 and J is TRBJ1-5; D uncertain. The CDR3 is 13 amino acids. Looked up from germline, CDR1 is SGHAT and CDR2 is FQNNGV. V was clipped by 1 base and J by 7 bases, with 8 bases between them. The CDR3: CASSLASGQPQHF. In DNA form, the CDR3 reads TGTGCCAGCAGCTTAGCGAGTGGGCAGCCCCAGCATTTT. The full variable domain, in which reference TRBV11-2 and TRBJ1-5 provide the parts outside the CDR3, is EAGVAQSPRYKIIEKRQSVAFWCNPISGHATLYWYQQILGQGPKLLIQFQNNGVVDDSQLPKDRFSAERLKGVDSTLKIQPAKLEDSAVYLCASSLASGQPQHFGDGTRLSIL.

J is TRBJ1-5 and V is TRBV21-1; the table's D call of TRBD1 was not tested on the DNA. TRBV21-1 is annotated as a pseudogene. The length of the CDR3 is 14 residues. CDR3 in DNA: TGTGCCAGCAGGGGGACAGGGGGCGATCAGCCCCAGCATTTT. Its translation: CASRGTGGDQPQHF.

On this clonotype itself: A much more abundant neighbour one base away suggests this may be a read error. V and J are TRBV5-1 and TRBJ2-7; D unresolved. The CDR3 contains 12 residues. Germline-derived CDR1 and CDR2 are SGHRS and YFSETQ. The CDR3 DNA is TGCGTCAGCAGCCCGACCCGTCACGAGCAGTACTTC. Protein: CVSSPTRHEQYF.

At least ten counts were recorded for this clonotype. V and J are TRBV7-8 and TRBJ1-4; D remains unclear. The germline V gene has CDR1 SGHVS and CDR2 FQNEAQ. Between the trimmed V and J ends, which lost 4 bases and 8 bases, there was a span of 11 bases. The CDR3 extends over 13 amino acids. CDR3: CASSYAGREKLFF. The CDR3 coding sequence is TGTGCCAGCAGCTACGCCGGTCGCGAAAAACTGTTTTTT. Using reference TRBV7-8 and TRBJ1-4 for the parts outside the CDR3, the full variable domain is GAGVSQSPRYKVAKRGQDVALRCDPISGHVSLFWYQQALGQGPEFLTYFQNEAQLDKSGLPSDRFFAERPEGSVSTLKIQRTQQEDSAVYLCASSYAGREKLFFGSGTQLSVL.

This clonotype is medium-sized by share. This chain connects TRBV4-1 to TRBJ2-4; D is ambiguous. CDR1 MGHRA and CDR2 YSYEKL come from the germline V gene. This CDR3 is 14 amino acids long. V shed 4 bases and J shed 3 bases, with 10 bases lying between them. CDR3 nucleotide sequence: TGCGCCAGCAGCCCCATAGGGAACAAAAACATTCAGTACTTC. Its protein product is CASSPIGNKNIQYF.

The V call is TRBV7-8, the J call TRBJ2-6; D ambiguous. V lost 5 bases and J 0 bases, leaving 8 bases between the germline ends. The CDR3 extends over 15 amino acids. Germline loops: CDR1 SGHVS, CDR2 FQNEAQ. The CDR3 region is CASSVMGSGANVLTF. CDR3 sequence (DNA): TGTGCCAGCAGCGTAATGGGCTCTGGGGCCAACGTCCTGACTTTC.

This clonotype was seen many times. The gene calls are TRBV7-2 and TRBJ2-1, with a weak D call TRBD1 (5 bases). CDR3 size: 15 residues. Germline values: CDR1 SGHTA, CDR2 FQGNSA. V lost 5 bases and J 3 bases, leaving 14 bases between the germline ends. For the CDR3, the DNA is TGTGCCAGCAGCGCTCGGACACGAGACTACAATGAGCAGTTCTTC. This codes for CASSARTRDYNEQFF.

This clonotype was counted at least ten times. This rearrangement joins TRBV11-3 to TRBJ1-1, with 8 nucleotides matching TRBD1. There are 17 residues in the CDR3. From germline, CDR1 is SGHNT and CDR2 YENEEA. J was trimmed by 0 bases and V by 5 bases; bases with no gene match: 11. The CDR3 sequence: CASSQGQGMGMNTEAFF. Here the CDR3 DNA reads TGTGCCAGCAGCCAAGGACAGGGAATGGGCATGAACACTGAAGCTTTCTTT.

This clonotype was counted a few times. The DNA for the CDR3 is TGTGCCAGCAGACAACCAGGGGATTCACCCCTCCACTTT. It encodes CASRQPGDSPLHF. The chain combines TRBV3-1 with TRBJ1-6; perhaps TRBD1 as D (6 bases). The CDR3 covers 13 residues. CDR1 is LGHDT and CDR2 is YNNKEL in the germline V gene (reference sequence). V was trimmed by 6 bases and J by 8 bases, leaving 11 bases between them.

In its sample, this clonotype was seen many times. This chain links TRBV20-1 with TRBJ2-7, with D hard to call. There are 13 residues in the CDR3. Deletions cut 3 bases from V and 3 bases from J, with 12 bases between. Germline V gene sequence: CDR1 DFQATT, CDR2 SNEGSKA (reference sequence). CDR3 loop: CSASEGRLYEQYF. The CDR3 DNA sequence: TGCAGTGCTAGTGAAGGACGGCTCTACGAGCAGTACTTC.

The chain couples TRBV9 to TRBJ2-7, with 10 bases identical to TRBD2. This CDR3 has 17 residues. CDR1 is SGDLS, CDR2 YYNGEE, per germline. The V gene end was trimmed by 0 bases and the J gene end by 5 bases; junction bases not matched to a gene: 11. The CDR3 loop is CASSVGPAGGSLDEQYF. For the CDR3, the DNA is TGTGCCAGCAGCGTAGGGCCAGCGGGGGGGTCCCTAGACGAGCAGTACTTC. The full variable domain, completed using reference TRBV9 and TRBJ2-7, is DSGVTQTPKHLITATGQRVTLRCSPRSGDLSVYWYQQSLDQGLQFLIQYYNGEERAKGNILERFSAQQFPDLHSELNLSSLELGDSALYFCASSVGPAGGSLDEQYFGPGTRLTVT.